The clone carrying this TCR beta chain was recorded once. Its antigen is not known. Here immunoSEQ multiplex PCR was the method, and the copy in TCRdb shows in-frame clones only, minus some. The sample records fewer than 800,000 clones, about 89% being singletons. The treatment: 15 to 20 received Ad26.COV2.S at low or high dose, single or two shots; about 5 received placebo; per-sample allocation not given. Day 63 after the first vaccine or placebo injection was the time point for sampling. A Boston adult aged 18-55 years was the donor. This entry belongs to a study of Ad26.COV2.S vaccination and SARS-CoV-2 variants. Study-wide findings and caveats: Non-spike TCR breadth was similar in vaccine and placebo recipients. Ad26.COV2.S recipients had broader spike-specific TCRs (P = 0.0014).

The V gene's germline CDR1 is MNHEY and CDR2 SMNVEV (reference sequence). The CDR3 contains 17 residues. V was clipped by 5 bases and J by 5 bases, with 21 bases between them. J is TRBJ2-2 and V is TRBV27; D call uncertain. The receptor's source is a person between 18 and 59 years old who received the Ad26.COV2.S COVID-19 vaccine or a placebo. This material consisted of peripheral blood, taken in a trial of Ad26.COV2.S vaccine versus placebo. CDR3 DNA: TGTGCCAGCAGTCCCCGCCCGGCTACACTGTGGACCGGGGAGCTGTTTTTT. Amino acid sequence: CASSPRPATLWTGELFF.